A single sample is the source of the 20 T cell receptor beta chains below, sequenced in a study of T cell changes during pregnancy in multiple sclerosis. Profiling relied on immunoSEQ multiplex PCR, and the TCRdb table lists in-frame clones only, not all of them. This repertoire shows roughly 84,000 clones, around 93% found once; its top ten account for around 1.4%. Sample: peripheral blood, taken in the third trimester of pregnancy. The receptor source for this set is a female donor in good health, enrolled as a control in a pregnancy study.

The chain recombines TRBV15 with TRBJ2-7, with unresolved D. The V end was cut by 0 bases, the J end by 0 bases, with 12 bases between. The CDR3 is made up of 16 amino acids. CDR1 and CDR2 (germline): LNHNV, YYDKDF (reference sequence). The CDR3 nucleotides are TGTGCCACCAGCAGAGATGACTTTGGCAGCTCCTACGAGCAGTACTTC. It yields the protein CATSRDDFGSSYEQYF.

The V call is TRBV5-6, the J call TRBJ2-1; 12 nucleotides match TRBD2. The CDR3 has 16 amino acids. Germline CDR1 is SGHDT and CDR2 is YYEEEE. The V gene end was trimmed by 0 bases and the J gene end by 8 bases; junction bases not matched to a gene: 6. CDR3 in DNA: TGTGCCAGCAGCTTGGCCGCGCGACTAGCGGGAGATGAGCAGTTCTTC. Amino acids: CASSLAARLAGDEQFF.

The genes are TRBV28 and TRBJ2-7, with D perhaps TRBD1 (6 bases). This CDR3 is 13 amino acids long. The germline gives CDR1 MDHEN, CDR2 SYDVKM. The V end lost 4 bases, the J end lost 4 bases, and 11 bases lay between the germline ends. The CDR3 region is CASSYGTLYEQYF. In DNA form, the CDR3 reads TGTGCCAGCAGTTACGGGACACTATACGAGCAGTACTTC.

The gene calls are TRBV6-5 and TRBJ1-2, with D tentatively TRBD1 (6 bases). V shed 8 bases and J shed 6 bases, with 16 bases lying between them. This CDR3 has 13 amino acids. Germline CDR1 is MNHEY and CDR2 is SVGAGI. The CDR3 bases are TGTGCCAGCCGCACAGGGACCGAGAATGGCTACACCTTC. Translation gives CASRTGTENGYTF.

V is TRBV6-1 and J is TRBJ2-7; 7 bases agree with TRBD2. Trimming took 0 bases from V and 4 from J; bases not matched to a gene: 9. CDR3 length equals 16 residues. The germline gives CDR1 MNHNS, CDR2 SASEGT. The CDR3 reads CASSEAGGRGRYEQYF. The CDR3 bases are TGTGCCAGCAGTGAAGCGGGCGGGAGAGGCCGGTACGAGCAGTACTTC.

The chain carries TRBV19 and TRBJ2-5, with TRBD2 matching over 7 bases. This CDR3 is 15 amino acids long. The J segment lost 5 bases and the V segment lost 6 bases, leaving 12 bases of the junction unmatched. Germline V CDR1 and CDR2: LNHDA, SQIVND (reference sequence). In DNA, the CDR3 is TGTGCCAGTAGCCCTACTGGGGGGGGGTTGGAGACCCAGTACTTC. Translation gives CASSPTGGGLETQYF.

V gene TRBV5-1 combines with J gene TRBJ2-1; 10 bases align to TRBD1. V shed 2 bases, J shed 8 bases, and the junction held 7 bases outside the gene matches. CDR1 is SGHRS, CDR2 YFSETQ, per germline. The CDR3 spans 15 residues. CDR3 DNA: TGCGCCAGCAGCTTAGCTCCCGGGACAGGGGATGAGCAGTTCTTC. Its protein is CASSLAPGTGDEQFF.

V gene TRBV11-2 combines with J gene TRBJ1-1, with 9 bases identical to TRBD1. Looked up from germline, CDR1 is SGHAT and CDR2 is FQNNGV. CDR3 length: 13 amino acids. The J segment lost 5 bases and the V segment lost 4 bases, leaving 2 bases of the junction unmatched. The CDR3 DNA reads as TGTGCCAGCAGCTGGACAGGGGTTACTGAAGCTTTCTTT. It encodes CASSWTGVTEAFF.

This chain links TRBV28 with TRBJ1-4; D perhaps matches TRBD1 (5 bases). Trimming removed 3 bases from V and 7 bases from J, with 18 bases in between. Per germline, CDR1 MDHEN and CDR2 SYDVKM. This CDR3 has 16 residues. This CDR3 is CASSFGLAGGGEKLFF. The DNA for the CDR3 is TGTGCCAGCAGTTTTGGCCTCGCGGGCGGGGGTGAAAAACTGTTTTTT.

This chain links TRBV5-1 with TRBJ2-2; 7 bases are a match to TRBD2. CDR3 length: 18 residues. V gave up 0 bases and J gave up 0 bases; unmatched junction bases: 8. Germline loops: CDR1 SGHRS, CDR2 YFSETQ. DNA for the CDR3: TGCGCCAGCAGCTTGGGGGCTACTAGCGACGCGAACACCGGGGAGCTGTTTTTT. It is translated as CASSLGATSDANTGELFF. Looking up the rest from reference TRBV5-1 and TRBJ2-2 gives the full variable domain: KAGVTQTPRYLIKTRGQQVTLSCSPISGHRSVSWYQQTPGQGLQFLFEYFSETQRNKGNFPGRFSGRQFSNSRSEMNVSTLELGDSALYLCASSLGATSDANTGELFFGEGSRLTVL.

The chain is built from TRBV28 and TRBJ1-4; possibly TRBD1 for D (6 bases). The CDR3 has 17 amino acids. The germline CDR1 and CDR2 sequences are MDHEN and SYDVKM. Deletions cut 4 bases from V and 1 base from J, with 16 bases between. As DNA, the CDR3 is TGTGCCAGCAGTTCCGCGGGGGCGGGAGTAACTAATGAAAAACTGTTTTTT. Amino acid sequence: CASSSAGAGVTNEKLFF.

The chain carries TRBV27 and TRBJ2-7; 11 nucleotides align to TRBD1. V shed 4 bases and J 3 bases; nucleotides not matched to a gene: 5. The CDR3 has 15 residues. In germline, CDR1 is MNHEY, CDR2 SMNVEV (reference sequence). CDR3 amino acids: CASSSWTGGVYEQYF. The CDR3 DNA reads as TGTGCCAGCAGTTCTTGGACAGGGGGCGTCTACGAGCAGTACTTC.

The CDR3 DNA reads as TGTGCCAGCAGCTCGGGACTAGCGGGAGACTACAATGAGCAGTTCTTC. This codes for CASSSGLAGDYNEQFF. The rearrangement uses TRBV5-5 and TRBJ2-1, with 14 bases matching TRBD2. With 3 bases clipped from V and 3 bases from J, the junction kept 2 bases outside the gene matches. Looked up from germline, CDR1 is SGHKS and CDR2 is YYEKEE (reference sequence). The CDR3 consists of 16 residues.

J is TRBJ1-5 and V is TRBV6-6, with a weak D call TRBD1 (6 bases). V lost 7 bases, J lost 0 bases, and 10 bases lay in between. The CDR3 consists of 14 residues. Germline CDR1 reads MNHNY; CDR2 reads SVGAGI (reference sequence). CDR3 region: CASNDRSSNQPQHF. The CDR3 nucleotides read TGTGCCAGCAACGACAGGTCTAGCAATCAGCCCCAGCATTTT.

The chain combines TRBV7-9 with TRBJ2-1; D perhaps matches TRBD1 (5 bases). From germline, CDR1 is SEHNR and CDR2 FQNEAQ (reference sequence). The CDR3 has 14 residues. V shed 2 bases and J shed 4 bases, with 9 bases lying between them. CDR3: CASSLIGAYNEQFF. The CDR3 coding sequence is TGTGCCAGCAGCTTAATAGGGGCTTACAATGAGCAGTTCTTC.

This chain links TRBV5-4 with TRBJ1-1; a weak D match, TRBD1 (6 bases). Germline-derived CDR1 and CDR2 are SGHNT and YYREEE (reference sequence). The V end was cut by 4 bases, the J end by 5 bases, with 18 bases between. This CDR3 is built from 15 residues. DNA for the CDR3: TGTGCCAGCAGCCCGGGGGGGCGAGCCGAAACTGAAGCTTTCTTT. It yields the protein CASSPGGRAETEAFF.

CDR3 nucleotides: TGTGCCAGTAGTATAGATCATTCGGGGTACGCTTCCTACGAGCAGTACTTC. Translation gives CASSIDHSGYASYEQYF. The chain carries TRBV19 and TRBJ2-7; a weak D match, TRBD2 (5 bases). In germline, CDR1 is LNHDA, CDR2 SQIVND (reference sequence). Trimming removed 0 bases from V and 1 base from J, with 16 bases in between. This CDR3 region has 17 residues.

The chain recombines TRBV27 with TRBJ2-1; D remains unclear. Germline V gene data show CDR1 as MNHEY and CDR2 as SMNVEV (reference sequence). The CDR3 contains 15 residues. Trimming took 3 bases from V and 0 from J, leaving 9 bases between them. The DNA for the CDR3 is TGTGCCAGCAGTTTGAGGATGAGCTCCTACAATGAGCAGTTCTTC. Protein: CASSLRMSSYNEQFF.

This clone was observed once. The V and J genes are TRBV4-1 and TRBJ2-2, with 8 bases identical to TRBD1. With 3 bases clipped from V and 5 bases from J, the junction kept 5 bases outside the gene matches. This CDR3 contains 15 residues. Per the germline V gene, CDR1 is MGHRA and CDR2 is YSYEKL. The CDR3 DNA is TGCGCCAGCAGCCAGGAAAACAGGGGGACCGGGGAGCTGTTTTTT. Amino acids: CASSQENRGTGELFF.

CDR3 coding DNA: TGTGCCAGCAGCCCCCGGAGACTCGATTACGAGCAGTACTTC. Encoded protein: CASSPRRLDYEQYF. This chain joins TRBV7-2 and TRBJ2-7; the D is unclear. V lost 5 bases and J lost 4, with 15 bases in between. The CDR3 has 14 residues. CDR1 and CDR2 (germline): SGHTA, FQGNSA.